Below, one T cell receptor (beta chain) is given with its context. This record belongs to a study of T-cell reconstitution after alpha-beta-depleted transplantation in children. Researchers prepared the TCRbeta library using unique molecular identifiers, the study reports. TCRdb used MiXCR to reprocess the PCR reads, holding one entry per CDR3 protein. The profile shows 150,000 to 200,000 distinct CDR3 sequences, less than 15% of them singletons. This specimen was PBMCs from the stem cell graft donor, taken from the stem cell graft. This TCR was recovered from a human donor who donated a stem cell graft to a child with acute lymphoblastic leukemia.

The CDR3: CASSGGLNNEQFF. The CDR3, as DNA: TGTGCCAGCAGTGGGGGGCTGAACAATGAGCAGTTCTTC. This chain connects TRBV2 to TRBJ2-1; D perhaps matches TRBD1 (6 bases). With 4 bases removed from V and 5 bases from J, the gap between germline ends came to 9 bases. The CDR3 runs 13 residues. Germline assignment: CDR1 SNHLY and CDR2 FYNNEI.